The TCR beta chain under discussion was sequenced for a study of blood T cell repertoires in COVID-19. This CDR3 contains 13 residues. V lost 2 bases to trimming and J lost 5 bases, with 7 bases between them. TCRdb's copy holds only in-frame clones and misses some; the assay was immunoSEQ multiplex PCR. The profile covers roughly 30,000 clones, with 93% appearing a single time and more than 4.5% taken by the ten largest. Sample: peripheral blood. V usage is TRBV12-3 or TRBV12-4 and J usage is TRBJ1-5, with a possible D match to TRBD1 (5 bases). This clonotype originated in a human donor in a cohort sampled during active COVID-19. CDR3 sequence: CASSLQGYQPQHF. In DNA form, the CDR3 reads TGTGCCAGCAGTTTACAGGGTTATCAGCCCCAGCATTTT.